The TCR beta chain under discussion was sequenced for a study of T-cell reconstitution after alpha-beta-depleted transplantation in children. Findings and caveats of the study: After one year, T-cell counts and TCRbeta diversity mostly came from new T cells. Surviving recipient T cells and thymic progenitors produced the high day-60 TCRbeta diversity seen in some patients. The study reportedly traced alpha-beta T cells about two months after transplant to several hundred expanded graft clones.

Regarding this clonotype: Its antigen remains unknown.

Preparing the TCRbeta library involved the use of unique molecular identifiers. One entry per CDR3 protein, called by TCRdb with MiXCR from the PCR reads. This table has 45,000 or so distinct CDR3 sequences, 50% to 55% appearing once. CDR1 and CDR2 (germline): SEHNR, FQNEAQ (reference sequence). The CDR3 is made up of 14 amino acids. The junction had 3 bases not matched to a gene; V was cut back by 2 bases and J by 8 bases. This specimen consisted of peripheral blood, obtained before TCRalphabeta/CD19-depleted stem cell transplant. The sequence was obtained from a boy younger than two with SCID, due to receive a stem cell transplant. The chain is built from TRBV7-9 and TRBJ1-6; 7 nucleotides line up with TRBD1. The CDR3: CASSLRQGDSPLHF. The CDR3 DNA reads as TGTGCCAGCAGCTTACGACAGGGTGATTCACCCCTCCACTTT.